One sample yielded the 22 T cell receptor beta chains listed below, sequenced in a study of regulatory T cells in long-lasting Graves disease. Time point defined: newly diagnosed GD, antithyroid drugs for less than 3 months. PBMC-extracted RNA yielded the TCR library. According to the study, TCR beta libraries were built with iRepertoire HTBI primers and CDR3-region Arm-PCR. MiXCR, run by TCRdb on the multiplex PCR reads, gives a single entry per CDR3 protein. The repertoire holds 500,000 or so distinct CDR3 sequences, with approximately 16% as singletons. This sample also belongs to another study, concerning T cells in Graves' hyperthyroidism and ophthalmopathy.

The sequences come from peripheral blood mononuclear cells (PBMCs), collected at new diagnosis, from a patient treated with antithyroid drugs. The receptor source for this set is a woman aged 35-65 years with Graves disease.

In its sample, this clonotype was seen many times. The rearrangement joins TRBV24-1 to TRBJ1-1; no definite D call. This CDR3 contains 13 residues. Germline values: CDR1 KGHDR, CDR2 SFDVKD. The germline V and J ends were trimmed by 7 bases and 7 bases, with 15 bases remaining between them. CDR3 protein: CATSASYYSEAFF. DNA of the CDR3: TGTGCCACCAGCGCCTCCTACTATAGTGAAGCTTTCTTT.

The chain is built from TRBV5-4 and TRBJ1-6, with D hard to call. Germline CDR1 SGHNT, CDR2 YYREEE (reference sequence). Trimming pared 3 bases from V and 6 bases from J, leaving 10 bases between. This CDR3 has 14 residues. DNA for the CDR3: TGTGCCAGCAGCTCACGGACTCTTAATTCACCCCTCCACTTT. This codes for CASSSRTLNSPLHF.

This clonotype was observed at least ten times. The chain uses TRBV10-1 and TRBJ2-1, with a weak D call TRBD2 (5 bases). The CDR3 contains 17 residues. Trimming cost V 4 bases and J 0 bases, with 16 bases left between them. CDR1 WNHNN and CDR2 SYGVQD come from the germline V gene (reference sequence). The CDR3 reads CASSGAGSGDSYNEQFF. CDR3 DNA sequence: TGCGCCAGCAGTGGGGCTGGGAGCGGCGACTCCTACAATGAGCAGTTCTTC.

Ten or more counts support this clonotype. The chain has TRBV3-1 and TRBJ2-3; TRBD2 matches 11 bases. The CDR3 loop spans 15 amino acids. V dropped 3 bases and J dropped 1; count of bases not matched to a gene: 0. The germline gives CDR1 LGHDT, CDR2 YNNKEL (reference sequence). As DNA, the CDR3 is TGTGCCAGCAGCCAGACTAGCGGGGGCACAGATACGCAGTATTTT. Protein sequence: CASSQTSGGTDTQYF.

The rearrangement links TRBV15 to TRBJ2-5; 9 positions agree with TRBD2. Trimming took 5 bases from V and 5 from J; bases not matched to a gene: 9. The length of the CDR3 is 15 residues. Looked up from germline, CDR1 is LNHNV and CDR2 is YYDKDF (reference sequence). This CDR3 is CATSSHTGTSETQYF. The CDR3, as DNA: TGTGCCACCAGCTCTCACACCGGGACTAGCGAGACCCAGTACTTC.

The chain has TRBV28 and TRBJ1-1; 8 nucleotides match TRBD1. This CDR3 has 15 amino acids. With 4 bases clipped from V and 5 bases from J, the junction kept 9 bases outside the gene matches. Germline values: CDR1 MDHEN, CDR2 SYDVKM. The CDR3 DNA sequence: TGTGCCAGCAGTTATATCCCAGGGGGCATGACTGAAGCTTTCTTT. This sequence encodes CASSYIPGGMTEAFF.

The genes are TRBV7-3 and TRBJ2-2; D is perhaps TRBD1 (5 bases). V shed 5 bases and J shed 1 base, with 8 bases lying between them. The CDR3 contains 14 residues. Per germline, CDR1 SGHTA and CDR2 FQGTGA. The CDR3 sequence is CASSTTGNTGELFF. The CDR3, as DNA: TGTGCCAGCAGCACAACAGGGAACACCGGGGAGCTGTTTTTT.

As to this clonotype: It may be a read error: a sequence one base away is much more abundant. The V call is TRBV27, the J call TRBJ2-7; 11 bases are a match to TRBD1. The V gene's germline CDR1 is MNHEY and CDR2 SMNVEV (reference sequence). V lost 7 bases, J lost 3 bases, and 5 bases stayed unmatched. The CDR3 spans 14 residues. CDR3 region: CASTSGTGGYEQYF. CDR3 nucleotide sequence: TGTGCCAGCACCTCCGGGACAGGGGGCTACGAGCAGTACTTC.

Ten or more counts support this clonotype. The chain joins TRBV11-2 to TRBJ2-1; D is undetermined. This CDR3 region has 12 residues. V lost 5 bases, J lost 2 bases, and 4 bases lay in between. Germline V gives CDR1 SGHAT, CDR2 FQNNGV. The DNA for the CDR3 is TGTGCCAGCAGCCGCACCTACAATGAGCAGTTCTTC. It translates to CASSRTYNEQFF.

Ten or more counts support this clonotype. This chain links TRBV5-1 with TRBJ1-1; D possibly corresponds to TRBD1 (5 bases). The V end lost 0 bases, the J end lost 0 bases, and 12 bases lay between the germline ends. The V gene's germline CDR1 is SGHRS and CDR2 YFSETQ. The CDR3 covers 16 residues. As DNA, the CDR3 is TGCGCCAGCAGCTTGGATGGACAACTAATGAACACTGAAGCTTTCTTT. This encodes CASSLDGQLMNTEAFF.

The gene calls are TRBV7-9 and TRBJ2-1; 7 bases line up with TRBD2. This CDR3 is built from 15 residues. V lost 1 base and J lost 4; bases outside the gene matches: 4. Germline V lookup: CDR1 SEHNR, CDR2 FQNEAQ (reference sequence). CDR3 sequence: CASSLEGSGYNEQFF. The DNA for the CDR3 is TGTGCCAGCAGCTTAGAGGGTAGCGGGTACAATGAGCAGTTCTTC.

This clonotype was found a few times. The chain uses TRBV19 and TRBJ2-7; a possible D gene is TRBD2 (5 bases). V was cut by 5 bases and J by 0 bases, with 8 bases left in between. CDR1 is LNHDA, CDR2 SQIVND, per germline (reference sequence). The CDR3 totals 13 residues. The CDR3 nucleotides are TGTGCCAGTAGTGGAGCGGACTCCTACGAGCAGTACTTC. Encoded protein: CASSGADSYEQYF. Variable domain in full (rest from reference TRBV19 and TRBJ2-7): DGGITQSPKYLFRKEGQNVTLSCEQNLNHDAMYWYRQDPGQGLRLIYYSQIVNDFQKGDIAEGYSVSREKKESFPLTVTSAQKNPTAFYLCASSGADSYEQYFGPGTRLTVT.

This clonotype was seen many times. The genes are TRBV4-1 and TRBJ2-5; TRBD1 aligns across 7 bases. After removal of 4 bases from V and 2 bases from J, the junction contained 10 bases not matched to a gene. The CDR3 length is 16 residues. Germline V lookup: CDR1 MGHRA, CDR2 YSYEKL. The CDR3 DNA reads as TGCGCCAGCAGCCTCACAGTCGGGACAGCACAAGAGACCCAGTACTTC. Its translation: CASSLTVGTAQETQYF.

Only a few counts were recorded for this clonotype. The gene calls are TRBV2 and TRBJ1-1; D remains ambiguous. V was shortened by 2 bases and J by 8 bases, with 12 bases between the two germline ends. CDR3 size: 13 residues. Germline-derived CDR1 and CDR2 are SNHLY and FYNNEI. CDR3 region: CASSEPGRVEAFF. The CDR3 DNA reads as TGTGCCAGCAGTGAACCGGGGAGGGTAGAAGCTTTCTTT.

This chain joins TRBV7-9 and TRBJ1-1; D gene ambiguous. The V gene's germline CDR1 is SEHNR and CDR2 FQNEAQ (reference sequence). V lost 1 base to trimming and J lost 1 base, with 7 bases between them. CDR3 size: 14 residues. The chain's CDR3 is CASSLVQTNTEAFF. Written as DNA, the CDR3 is TGTGCCAGCAGCTTAGTTCAGACGAACACTGAAGCTTTCTTT.

This clonotype was recorded a few times. The CDR3 protein is CAWSRGDQSTDTQYF. The CDR3 coding sequence is TGTGCCTGGAGCCGGGGGGATCAGAGCACAGATACGCAGTATTTT. The rearrangement links TRBV30 to TRBJ2-3, with 7 bases identical to TRBD2. Per germline, CDR1 GTSNPN and CDR2 SVGIG (reference sequence). CDR3 length: 15 amino acids. V lost 3 bases, J lost 0 bases, and 6 bases stayed unmatched.

This clonotype showed up many times. The chain recombines TRBV3-1 with TRBJ2-7, with TRBD2 identical over 7 bases. CDR3 length: 15 amino acids. V was pared by 4 bases and J by 5 bases, with 11 bases of the junction left unmatched. Germline CDR1 LGHDT, CDR2 YNNKEL (reference sequence). The CDR3 bases are TGTGCCAGCAGCCCCAGGGAGGGTATGCGCAACGAGCAGTACTTC. This gives the protein CASSPREGMRNEQYF.

At least ten counts were recorded for this clonotype. V gene TRBV10-2 combines with J gene TRBJ1-5, with a weak D call TRBD1 (5 bases). CDR1 is WSHSY and CDR2 is SAAADI in the germline V gene. Deletions cut 10 bases from V and 3 bases from J, with 16 bases between. This CDR3 has 14 residues. The CDR3 loop is CATTPRDPNQPQHF. For the CDR3, the DNA is TGCGCCACCACCCCCAGGGACCCCAATCAGCCCCAGCATTTT.

About this clonotype: This may arise from a read error, as a much more abundant clone is one base away. This sequence joins TRBV19 and TRBJ1-2; weak D call: TRBD1 (5 bases). CDR1 and CDR2 from the germline V gene are LNHDA and SQIVND (reference sequence). The CDR3 has 14 amino acids. CDR3 sequence: CASGIVVMTGTYTF. The CDR3 DNA reads as TGTGCCAGTGGTATAGTGGTAATGACTGGGACCTACACCTTC.

As DNA, the CDR3 is TGTGCCAGCAGCTTGGGGCCATCCTATAATTCACCCCTCCACTTT. Protein: CASSLGPSYNSPLHF. This chain uses TRBV5-4 with TRBJ1-6; D call uncertain. V was shortened by 0 bases and J by 1 base, with 5 bases between the two germline ends. The V gene's germline CDR1 is SGHNT and CDR2 YYREEE (reference sequence). The CDR3 is 15 residues long.

This clonotype was seen many times. The chain is built from TRBV20-1 and TRBJ2-7; weak D call: TRBD2 (5 bases). The germline CDR1 and CDR2 sequences are DFQATT and SNEGSKA (reference sequence). V was clipped by 0 bases and J by 1 base, with 10 bases between them. This CDR3 has 14 residues. Here the CDR3 reads CSARDPGSSYEQYF. The CDR3 DNA reads TGCAGTGCTAGAGACCCGGGGAGTTCCTACGAGCAGTACTTC.

V is TRBV18 and J is TRBJ2-3; D may be TRBD1 (6 bases). V was cut by 2 bases and J by 7 bases, with 7 bases left in between. The CDR3 is made up of 12 amino acids. Germline assignment: CDR1 KGHSH and CDR2 LQKENI. The CDR3, as DNA: TGTGCCAGCTCACCAGACAGGAATACGCAGTATTTT. Its protein product is CASSPDRNTQYF.